This T cell receptor (beta chain) emerged from a study of blood T cell repertoires in COVID-19. Turning to the study itself: Some COVID-19 samples were acute and others convalescent; all came from the United States, Italy and Spain.

Source study methods: Quantification of nucleated cells was approximated via reference gene primer amplification. Profiling relied on immunoSEQ multiplex PCR, and the TCRdb table lists in-frame clones only, not all of them. V, J and clone size derive from that table, while D and trimming were established from the DNA sequence. The profile covers a few hundred thousand clones, with over 80% appearing a single time and around 4.5% taken by the ten largest. CDR3 length equals 13 residues. V shed 9 bases and J shed 5 bases, with 15 bases lying between them. Germline assignment: CDR1 ENHRY and CDR2 SYGVKD. This clone was detected only once.

The specimen was peripheral blood. The source is a woman in her fifties or sixties with active or convalescent COVID-19. This chain links TRBV10-3 with TRBJ2-3; D is perhaps TRBD1 (6 bases). CDR3 amino acids: CAIQGKGKDTQYF. The CDR3 DNA is TGTGCCATTCAGGGGAAGGGAAAAGATACGCAGTATTTT.